One sample yielded the 17 T cell receptor beta chains listed below, sequenced in a study of CD8 T cells in Susac syndrome. An input of about 0.45 to 1 ug of RNA was subjected to reverse transcription using random hexamers. TCRdb re-analysed the immunoSEQ multiplex PCR reads in MiXCR, keeping a single row per CDR3 protein. This table has more than 150,000 distinct CDR3 sequences, roughly 94% appearing once. Sequences were obtained from CD4+ T cells from PBMCs. The origin of the receptors is a human donor in good health.

This clonotype was counted a single time. V is TRBV7-3 and J is TRBJ2-7, with a tentative D call TRBD1 (5 bases). The CDR3 is made up of 12 amino acids. Between the trimmed V and J ends, which lost 10 bases and 4 bases, there was a span of 14 bases. Germline CDR1 SGHTA, CDR2 FQGTGA. CDR3 sequence: CATQGAKYEQYF. The CDR3 region has the DNA TGTGCCACCCAAGGGGCTAAGTACGAGCAGTACTTC.

DNA for the CDR3: TGTGCCAGCAGCTTGACAGTCCACTCCTACAATGAGCAGTTCTTC. Its protein product is CASSLTVHSYNEQFF. The rearrangement links TRBV7-3 to TRBJ2-1; D is possibly TRBD1 (5 bases). With 3 bases removed from V and 0 bases from J, the gap between germline ends came to 9 bases. CDR3 length equals 15 residues. CDR1 is SGHTA and CDR2 is FQGTGA in the germline V gene.

This clonotype has only a few counts. This chain links TRBV5-1 with TRBJ2-7; weak D call: TRBD1 (6 bases). The CDR3 is 14 residues long. V shed 4 bases and J shed 3 bases, with 14 bases lying between them. Germline V gene sequence: CDR1 SGHRS, CDR2 YFSETQ. The DNA for the CDR3 is TGCGCCAGCAGCCTGGGGGACAACAACTACGAGCAGTACTTC. Its protein is CASSLGDNNYEQYF.

The chain joins TRBV7-9 to TRBJ2-3; possibly TRBD1 or TRBD2 for D (7 bases each). The CDR3 totals 13 residues. Germline V gene sequence: CDR1 SEHNR, CDR2 FQNEAQ (reference sequence). The CDR3 protein is CEQGQAGADTQYF. CDR3 in DNA: TGTGAGCAAGGACAGGCGGGAGCAGATACGCAGTATTTT. Drawing the rest from reference TRBV7-9 and TRBJ2-3, the complete variable domain is DTGVSQNPRHKITKRGQNVTFRCDPISEHNRLYWYRQTLGQGPEFLTYFQNEAQLEKSRLLSDRFSAERPKGSFSTLEIQRTEQGDSAMYLCEQGQAGADTQYFGPGTRLTVL.

The V gene is TRBV19, the J gene TRBJ2-7; D tentatively fits TRBD1 or TRBD2 (5 bases each). With 5 bases removed from V and 1 base from J, the gap between germline ends came to 12 bases. Per the germline V gene, CDR1 is LNHDA and CDR2 is SQIVND (reference sequence). The CDR3 is 14 residues long. This CDR3 reads CASSFRDGSYEQYF. DNA for the CDR3: TGTGCCAGTAGTTTCCGGGACGGTTCCTACGAGCAGTACTTC.

The V call is TRBV29-1, the J call TRBJ1-1; D is unclear. Germline assignment: CDR1 SQVTM and CDR2 ANQGSEA. With 5 bases removed from V and 0 bases from J, the gap between germline ends came to 16 bases. The CDR3 loop spans 15 amino acids. In nucleotides, the CDR3 is TGCAGCGTTTGTTTACGGGTTATACTGAACACTGAAGCTTTCTTT. It encodes CSVCLRVILNTEAFF.

This chain connects TRBV25-1 to TRBJ1-5, with a possible D match to TRBD1 (5 bases). The CDR3 sequence is 13 residues long. The V gene lost 4 bases and the J gene lost 7 bases, with 11 bases spanning the gap. Germline CDR1 is MGHDK and CDR2 is SYGVNS. In nucleotides, the CDR3 is TGTGCCAGCAGTGGTCAGGGTGTCCAGCCCCAGCATTTT. Translating gives CASSGQGVQPQHF.

This chain uses TRBV25-1 with TRBJ1-2, with D uncertain. Per germline, CDR1 MGHDK and CDR2 SYGVNS. V was trimmed by 2 bases and J by 5 bases, leaving 6 bases between them. The CDR3 totals 12 residues. Here the CDR3 reads CASSEPGYGYTF. CDR3 nucleotides: TGTGCCAGCAGTGAACCTGGGTATGGCTACACCTTC.

The chain has TRBV15 and TRBJ1-2; a possible D gene is TRBD1 (5 bases). Germline CDR1 is LNHNV and CDR2 is YYDKDF (reference sequence). The CDR3 contains 14 residues. The ends were cut back, 0 bases at V and 7 bases at J, with 12 bases in the middle. The CDR3 nucleotides are TGTGCCACCAGCAGAGATGGGGGTGTAAGTGGCTACACCTTC. It codes for CATSRDGGVSGYTF.

The rearrangement joins TRBV5-1 to TRBJ2-7; 9 bases match TRBD2. V lost 1 base to trimming and J lost 6 bases; unmatched junction nucleotides: 5. This CDR3 has 14 amino acids. Germline V gene sequence: CDR1 SGHRS, CDR2 YFSETQ. CDR3 in amino acids: CASSLSPLAGEQYF. CDR3 DNA sequence: TGCGCCAGCAGCTTGAGCCCACTAGCGGGCGAGCAGTACTTC.

The chain carries TRBV7-2 and TRBJ2-7; 15 nucleotides align to TRBD2. Germline values: CDR1 SGHTA, CDR2 FQGNSA. The CDR3 is 16 amino acids. V trimming: 1 base; J trimming: 7 bases; junction bases outside the gene matches: 5. The CDR3 DNA reads as TGTGCCAGCAGCTTAGGGACTAGCGGGGGGGCTGGTGAGCAGTACTTC. Protein: CASSLGTSGGAGEQYF.

The rearrangement uses TRBV7-2 and TRBJ2-2; 8 bases map to TRBD1. The CDR3 extends over 15 amino acids. Germline CDR1 reads SGHTA; CDR2 reads FQGNSA. With V trimmed by 4 bases and J by 4 bases, 5 bases remained unmatched. In DNA, the CDR3 is TGTGCCAGCAGCTCAACAGGGGGGACCACCGGGGAGCTGTTTTTT. Its protein is CASSSTGGTTGELFF.

The chain combines TRBV28 with TRBJ2-7, with 10 bases that match TRBD1. Germline loops: CDR1 MDHEN, CDR2 SYDVKM. The CDR3 runs 15 residues. Unmatched junction bases numbered 9, after V lost 5 bases and J lost 5 bases. The DNA of the CDR3 is TGTGCCAGCAGTCCTTTCGACAGGGGGCAGGACGAGCAGTACTTC. The encoded protein is CASSPFDRGQDEQYF.

The rearrangement links TRBV2 to TRBJ2-5, with D maybe TRBD2 (6 bases). Looked up from germline, CDR1 is SNHLY and CDR2 is FYNNEI. The CDR3 is made up of 14 amino acids. Trimming stripped 4 bases from V and 2 bases from J, with 11 bases between. DNA for the CDR3: TGTGCCAGCAGTGCCGGAGGGAGGCAAGAGACCCAGTACTTC. This gives the protein CASSAGGRQETQYF. Variable domain in full (rest from reference TRBV2 and TRBJ2-5): EPEVTQTPSHQVTQMGQEVILRCVPISNHLYFYWYRQILGQKVEFLVSFYNNEISEKSEIFDDQFSVERPDGSNFTLKIRSTKLEDSAMYFCASSAGGRQETQYFGPGTRLLVL.

The rearrangement links TRBV2 to TRBJ2-1; perhaps TRBD2 as D (7 bases). The V and J ends lost 4 bases and 6 bases respectively, with 16 bases between them. This CDR3 has 15 residues. CDR1 and CDR2 (germline): SNHLY, FYNNEI. CDR3 residues: CASSVEGLGGNEQFF. The DNA for the CDR3 is TGTGCCAGCAGTGTTGAAGGACTAGGGGGCAATGAGCAGTTCTTC.

The genes are TRBV30 and TRBJ2-6, with TRBD1 as a possible D gene (5 bases). Deletions cut 6 bases from V and 2 bases from J, with 23 bases between. The germline V gene has CDR1 GTSNPN and CDR2 SVGIG (reference sequence). The CDR3 spans 18 residues. The CDR3 spells CACDQLGHPLAGANVLTF. CDR3 DNA sequence: TGTGCCTGTGACCAACTTGGACATCCGTTGGCTGGGGCCAACGTCCTGACTTTC.

The chain links TRBV6-6 to TRBJ1-5, with TRBD1 as a possible D gene (5 bases). The CDR3 loop spans 13 amino acids. Trimming left V 5 bases short and J 4 bases short, with 9 bases between. Germline V lookup: CDR1 MNHNY, CDR2 SVGAGI (reference sequence). The DNA for the CDR3 is TGTGCCAGCAGTCGGGACGGGAATCAGCCCCAGCATTTT. As protein: CASSRDGNQPQHF.